The 24 T cell receptor beta chains presented below share a single source sample, sequenced in a study of cytomegalovirus exposure and HLA in healthy donors. Amplification used 60 Vbeta primers and 13 Jbeta primers. Sequenced by immunoSEQ multiplex PCR; TCRdb stores in-frame clones only, minus some. The table shows about 130,000 clones, with less than 80% occurring only once. The source material was PBMCs. The receptor set was obtained from a man aged 35-49 years in good health and CMV-seropositive.

This sequence joins TRBV9 and TRBJ2-7; possibly TRBD1 for D (6 bases). This CDR3 spans 16 amino acids. Germline V CDR1 and CDR2: SGDLS, YYNGEE. V was pared by 0 bases and J by 2 bases, with 15 bases between. The CDR3 DNA is TGTGCCAGCAGCGTAGAAATCTGGGGGCCCCCCTACGAGCAGTACTTC. It encodes CASSVEIWGPPYEQYF.

This chain connects TRBV7-8 to TRBJ2-2; weak D call: TRBD1 (5 bases). This CDR3 is 13 amino acids long. Trimming pared 5 bases from V and 7 bases from J, leaving 11 bases between. The germline gives CDR1 SGHVS, CDR2 FQNEAQ. CDR3 nucleotide sequence: TGTGCCAGCAGCAAAGAAGGGGTCGGGGAGCTGTTTTTT. Translated, it gives CASSKEGVGELFF.

The rearrangement uses TRBV18 and TRBJ1-1, with TRBD1 matching over 9 bases. V lost 1 base and J lost 1; bases outside the gene matches: 7. Germline-derived CDR1 and CDR2 are KGHSH and LQKENI. CDR3 size: 17 residues. The CDR3 reads CASSPLGQGIGNTEAFF. Here the CDR3 DNA reads TGTGCCAGCTCACCACTGGGACAGGGTATCGGGAACACTGAAGCTTTCTTT.

The CDR3 sequence is CASSYRSGRETQYF. DNA of the CDR3: TGTGCCAGCAGTTACCGAAGCGGGAGAGAGACCCAGTACTTC. The J gene is TRBJ2-5, the V gene TRBV6-5; 8 nucleotides agree with TRBD2. V lost 2 bases and J lost 4; bases outside the gene matches: 3. This CDR3 has 14 amino acids. Per the germline V gene, CDR1 is MNHEY and CDR2 is SVGAGI.

The rearrangement uses TRBV11-2 and TRBJ1-2; D may be TRBD1 (6 bases). The CDR3 loop spans 15 amino acids. V lost 1 base, J lost 2 bases, and 11 bases lay in between. Per the germline V gene, CDR1 is SGHAT and CDR2 is FQNNGV. The CDR3 region has the DNA TGTGCCAGCAGCTTAGGAACTGGACAGAACTATGGCTACACCTTC. This gives the protein CASSLGTGQNYGYTF.

This clone was seen a handful of times. The chain couples TRBV2 to TRBJ1-6; the match to TRBD1 covers 8 bases. The ends lost 6 bases at V and 7 bases at J; junction bases unmatched: 5. This CDR3 spans 14 amino acids. Germline CDR1 is SNHLY and CDR2 is FYNNEI. Here the CDR3 reads CASRVGQGNSPLHF. The CDR3, as DNA: TGTGCCAGCAGAGTAGGACAGGGAAATTCACCCCTCCACTTT.

CDR3 bases: TGTGCCAGCTCACCAAACTACGGGTCGAACACCGGGGAGCTGTTTTTT. Its protein product is CASSPNYGSNTGELFF. The genes are TRBV18 and TRBJ2-2; no definite D call. V shed 2 bases and J shed 0 bases, with 10 bases lying between them. The CDR3 extends over 16 amino acids. Germline CDR1 and CDR2: KGHSH and LQKENI.

The chain combines TRBV28 with TRBJ2-6; unclear D gene. The V end was cut by 4 bases, the J end by 0 bases, with 16 bases between. Germline lookup yields CDR1 MDHEN and CDR2 SYDVKM. This CDR3 contains 18 residues. CDR3 residues: CASSSLGENSSGANVLTF. CDR3 DNA: TGTGCCAGCAGTTCCCTCGGTGAGAACAGCTCTGGGGCCAACGTCCTGACTTTC. The full variable domain, in which reference TRBV28 and TRBJ2-6 provide the parts outside the CDR3, is DVKVTQSSRYLVKRTGEKVFLECVQDMDHENMFWYRQDPGLGLRLIYFSYDVKMKEKGDIPEGYSVSREKKERFSLILESASTNQTSMYLCASSSLGENSSGANVLTFGAGSRLTVL.

The chain links TRBV6-4 to TRBJ2-1, with 8 bases that match TRBD2. The CDR3 contains 15 residues. V dropped 7 bases and J dropped 4; count of bases not matched to a gene: 9. Per germline, CDR1 MRHNA and CDR2 SNTAGT. The DNA of the CDR3 is TGTGCCAGCACCAAGACTAGCGAGAATTACAATGAGCAGTTCTTC. Translating gives CASTKTSENYNEQFF.

This chain connects TRBV21-1 to TRBJ1-5; whether TRBD1, the table's D call, matches the DNA was not checked. TRBV21-1 has pseudogene status. The CDR3 length is 18 residues. CDR3 nucleotides: TGTGCCAGCCGGCCCGGCAGGCAGGGGGAAAGAAGCAATCAGCCCCAGCATTTT. Translating gives CASRPGRQGERSNQPQHF.

The chain is built from TRBV11-1 and TRBJ2-7; the match to TRBD1 covers 7 bases. The V and J ends lost 6 bases and 0 bases, in that order; junction bases with no gene match: 2. This CDR3 has 13 amino acids. The germline CDR1 and CDR2 sequences are SGHAT and FQDESV (reference sequence). As DNA, the CDR3 is TGTGCCAGCAGTTGGGACAGCTCCTACGAGCAGTACTTC. Residues: CASSWDSSYEQYF.

V and J are TRBV6-1 and TRBJ2-7; 7 bases match TRBD1. Trimming at V came to 6 bases and at J to 0 bases, leaving 5 bases not matched to a gene. There are 14 residues in the CDR3. The germline gives CDR1 MNHNS, CDR2 SASEGT. CDR3 DNA sequence: TGTGCCAGCAGGCTGACAGGGAGCTCCTACGAGCAGTACTTC. Translation: CASRLTGSSYEQYF.

The V and J genes are TRBV11-2 and TRBJ2-7, with a weak D call TRBD2 (6 bases). V dropped 4 bases and J dropped 7 bases, with 8 bases sitting between them. CDR1 is SGHAT and CDR2 is FQNNGV in the germline V gene. This CDR3 has 11 residues. For the CDR3, the DNA is TGTGCCAGCAGCTCGAGCGGGGAGCAGTACTTC. Amino acid sequence: CASSSSGEQYF. The full variable domain, its missing parts supplied by reference TRBV11-2 and TRBJ2-7, is EAGVAQSPRYKIIEKRQSVAFWCNPISGHATLYWYQQILGQGPKLLIQFQNNGVVDDSQLPKDRFSAERLKGVDSTLKIQPAKLEDSAVYLCASSSSGEQYFGPGTRLTVT.

V usage is TRBV19 and J usage is TRBJ1-6, with TRBD1 matching over 8 bases. V dropped 7 bases and J dropped 4; count of bases not matched to a gene: 3. The germline V gene encodes CDR1 LNHDA and CDR2 SQIVND (reference sequence). The CDR3 is 14 amino acids. The chain's CDR3 is CASTRDRYNSPLHF. The CDR3 DNA is TGTGCCAGTACCCGGGACAGGTATAATTCACCCCTCCACTTT.

The chain has TRBV6-5 and TRBJ2-7; D may be TRBD2 (6 bases). Germline assignment: CDR1 MNHEY and CDR2 SVGAGI. The length of the CDR3 is 15 residues. Trimming removed 0 bases at V and 2 bases at J, with 11 bases between. The chain's CDR3 is CASSYSDGRAYEQYF. The CDR3 region has the DNA TGTGCCAGCAGTTACTCGGACGGGAGAGCCTACGAGCAGTACTTC.

CDR3 in DNA: TGTGCCAGCACCCTCGACAGCGGGAGGGCCGGATACGAGCAGTACTTC. This gives the protein CASTLDSGRAGYEQYF. V usage is TRBV6-6 and J usage is TRBJ2-7, with TRBD2 identical over 10 bases. Germline V gene sequence: CDR1 MNHNY, CDR2 SVGAGI (reference sequence). The CDR3 runs 16 residues. The trim removed 7 bases at V and 4 bases at J, leaving 13 bases unmatched.

The chain couples TRBV12-2 to TRBJ2-7; TRBD2, as called in the table, went unchecked against the DNA. TRBV12-2 is tagged as a pseudogene. The CDR3 is made up of 22 amino acids. CDR3 sequence (DNA): TGTGCAAGGCCCGTCAACCCCGGCCTTATAAGCAAACGACTCCTGGCCCCCTACGAGCAGTACTTC. Translated, it gives CARPVNPGLISKRLLAPYEQYF.

The chain couples TRBV27 to TRBJ1-4; 7 positions agree with TRBD1. Germline trimming cut 0 bases from V and 5 bases from J; bases unmatched to any gene: 6. From germline, CDR1 is MNHEY and CDR2 SMNVEV (reference sequence). This CDR3 comprises 16 residues. CDR3 sequence reads: CASSLSTGQQNEKLFF. The CDR3 nucleotides read TGTGCCAGCAGTTTATCGACAGGGCAACAAAATGAAAAACTGTTTTTT.

V usage is TRBV29-1 and J usage is TRBJ2-7; the D gene is possibly TRBD1 (6 bases). CDR1 is SQVTM and CDR2 is ANQGSEA in the germline V gene. Trimming stripped 6 bases from V and 2 bases from J, with 17 bases between. The CDR3 is 14 residues long. Written as DNA, the CDR3 is TGCAGCGTGGACACAGGGTTCGCCGCCTACGAGCAGTACTTC. Translation gives CSVDTGFAAYEQYF.

J is TRBJ1-1 and V is TRBV4-1; TRBD1 aligns across 9 bases. The CDR3 runs to 16 residues. Germline V gives CDR1 MGHRA, CDR2 YSYEKL. V lost 2 bases to trimming and J lost 10 bases; unmatched junction nucleotides: 14. Here the CDR3 reads CASSQNGEQGAGRAFF. DNA of the CDR3: TGCGCCAGCAGCCAAAATGGTGAACAGGGGGCTGGTAGAGCTTTCTTT.

The chain has TRBV2 and TRBJ1-1; 8 bases line up with TRBD1. Germline V CDR1 and CDR2: SNHLY, FYNNEI. Unmatched junction bases numbered 8, after V lost 4 bases and J lost 10 bases. The CDR3 covers 13 residues. This CDR3 is CASSGGQAMGAFF. In DNA form, the CDR3 reads TGTGCCAGCAGTGGGGGACAGGCGATGGGAGCTTTCTTT.

V usage is TRBV5-1 and J usage is TRBJ1-6; unclear D gene. CDR3 size: 16 residues. CDR1 and CDR2 (germline): SGHRS, YFSETQ. Trimming stripped 4 bases from V and 6 bases from J, with 17 bases between. The CDR3 DNA sequence: TGCGCCAGCAGCATTGGACCCCAGGAGGTTAATTCACCCCTCCACTTT. It codes for CASSIGPQEVNSPLHF.

The gene calls are TRBV18 and TRBJ2-7; 14 bases line up with TRBD2. The germline gives CDR1 KGHSH, CDR2 LQKENI. V lost 0 bases, J lost 7 bases, and 11 bases stayed unmatched. CDR3 length: 18 residues. This CDR3 is CASSPPGLAGAGTGEQYF. The CDR3 nucleotides are TGTGCCAGCTCACCACCGGGACTAGCGGGAGCGGGTACCGGGGAGCAGTACTTC.

The J gene is TRBJ2-3, the V gene TRBV29-1; 8 bases line up with TRBD2. The CDR3 spans 17 residues. The V gene's germline CDR1 is SQVTM and CDR2 ANQGSEA. Trimming removed 4 bases from V and 2 bases from J; junction bases left unmatched: 14. In DNA, the CDR3 is TGCAGCGTTGGGGAGGTTGGGGGAGCGGGAGTCACAGATACGCAGTATTTT. Translating gives CSVGEVGGAGVTDTQYF.